Sequencing of this TCR beta chain was carried out in a study of shared clonotypes between healthy human individuals (TCRdb year 2020). Describing the broader study: The cohort comprised a couple of women and a few men aged 18 to 49 years. Leukapheresis yielded between about 0.85 and 10 billion PBMCs per donor. The study deeply sequenced blood TCR repertoires of about 5 healthy adults to estimate repertoire size and the extent of clonotype sharing between individuals. Per donor, three plates each were used for CD4 naive and CD4 memory, two for CD8 naive, and one for CD8 memory. Different laboratories and diverse techniques were used to prepare libraries and sequence TCR repertoires, to increase sequencing depth and limit assay-specific biases. Here is what the overall study found, with its caveats: When several donors were compared, the shared fraction of clonotypes was about 5.5% for naive CD4, 3.5% for naive CD8, roughly 2.5% for memory CD4, and 0.35% to 0.4% for memory CD8. Sampling was restricted to blood, and TCR repertoires in tissue are likely to differ from TCR repertoires in blood. Pairwise subsampling led to the expectation that sequencing depth would affect the degree of clonotype sharing among donors. Clonotypes shared by all four sorted-subset donors showed higher generation probabilities than non-shared clonotypes. Because the study included a small number of donors, the genetic and exposure-history diversity represented was limited. Estimated clonotype richness was generally larger for naive than for memory subsets. Even with the large sequencing depth, rarefaction of the sorted-subset datasets indicated that sequencing was incomplete.

From a lookup of the germline V gene, CDR1 and CDR2 are MDHEN and SYDVKM. V sheds 5 bases and J sheds 4 bases, leaving 15 bases between their ends. The CDR3 sequence holds 16 residues, the cysteine and phenylalanine included. Solely the CDR3 DNA is kept, with 48 bases framed from the first base. Using the deep immunoSEQ assay, multiplex PCR amplified TCR CDR3 regions from genomic DNA. Extracted genomic DNA from each cell subset was distributed evenly across all wells of several immunoSEQ 96-well plates, and each plate was treated as a replicate. For sorted subsets, each replicate PCR was loaded with 200 ng genomic DNA, equivalent to about 30,000 T cell genomes. Purified libraries were measured with a Qubit 3.0 fluorometer, size-checked on a Bioanalyzer 2100, and measured again with the KAPA Library Quantification kit. Each immunoSEQ 96-well plate was sequenced on its own single-read 150-cycle Illumina NextSeq 550 flow cell. Per the authors' processing: Because the immunoSEQ output held only junctional sequences and lacked quality scores, the filtering could not match the filtering applied to full-length reads. To assign V/J genes and CDR3, sequences were annotated using PyIR, a Python wrapper for IgBLAST v1.9, with IMGT germline references. Reads were filtered out if the reads had weak V/J assignments (E-value above 1e-6), no CDR3, stop codons, out-of-frame junctions, or ambiguous translated residues. V3J clonotypes were defined as sequences sharing the same inferred V gene, J gene, and CDR3 amino acid sequence. To compute the percentage overlap between repertoires, the number of shared unique clonotypes was divided by the size of the smaller repertoire. Three approaches were used to assess repertoire richness: RTK rarefaction, the Chao1 estimator, and Recon v2.1 estimates of unobserved clonotypes. Generation probabilities for all TCRbeta clonotypes obtained by the gDNA method from a handful of donors were computed using OLGA. Drawn from immuneACCESS, this table holds only the in-frame rearrangements with V and J called that TCRdb kept. Clones are partly lost; checked studies trace under half to an unresolved V gene and leave the rest unexplained. For V, J and clone size, that table is used; D and trimming come from the DNA. For this sample there are 2 million to 3 million clones; 80% to 95% appear just once. Approximately 0.35% of the sample rests with the top ten.

Comments on this clone: The antigen it binds to is not known. No quality values exist for individual bases; no much larger clone is one base distant.

Healthy HIV-negative adults with no recently reported acute infections or vaccinations were included as donors. Every donor was a Caucasian adult living in Nashville, Tennessee, USA. CD4+ T cells were enriched by magnetic negative selection; naive cells were then positively selected on CD45RA, and the negative fraction formed the memory subset. Blood was collected by leukapheresis, and PBMCs were isolated by Ficoll-Histopaque density gradient centrifugation and then cryopreserved in liquid nitrogen vapor phase. Analytical flow cytometry was used to check the purity and quantity of each magnetically sorted T cell population. From each sorted fraction, genomic DNA was isolated and quantified by UV absorbance on a Nanodrop 2000c.

This clonotype was sampled from a man between 18 and 29 years old in good health. Some clones in this sample may be carry-over from other donors' samples. Sequenced material: naive CD4+ T cells from PBMCs. What the cell subset or site label conveys for this sample: CD45RA+ positively selected. The chain was built from TRBV28 and TRBJ1-6, with TRBD1 tentatively as D gene (6 bases match). Here the CDR3 is given as CASSPTGLGYNSPLHF. The base sequence is TGTGCCAGCAGTCCAACAGGGCTGGGATATAATTCACCCCTCCACTTT.